The source of this T cell receptor (beta chain) is a study of T cells after yellow fever vaccination (dated by TCRdb to between 2018 and 2021). Background on the whole study: The SMART-Seq v4 Ultra Low Input RNA kit was used to prepare libraries from fractions with low cell numbers. The cohort comprised two healthy male donors, one aged 18 to 29 and one aged 30 to 40 years. Blood was collected at multiple timepoints before and after primary and secondary immunization, and bulk PBMC replicates and cell subsets were isolated. To follow T-cell clones before and after primary and booster YFV17D yellow fever vaccination, bulk TCR alpha and beta repertoires were sequenced over time.

The sample's treatment or condition label, in plain terms: live attenuated yellow fever vaccine strain. At each blood-draw timepoint, two biological replicates of bulk PBMCs were obtained. A standard Ficoll-Paque protocol was used to isolate PBMCs from peripheral blood. RNA was extracted with TriZol from bulk PBMCs, CD4 and CD8 fractions, and dextramer-positive and dextramer-negative fractions. TCR cDNA was synthesized by 5'RACE template switching, which introduced a universal primer site and unique molecular identifiers. Priming for cDNA synthesis came from both the TCR alpha and TCR beta constant segments. Library amplification involved two PCR steps, and the second step added sample barcodes and sequencing adapters. Sequencing of libraries was performed on Illumina HiSeq 2500 (2x100 bp) or NovaSeq (2x150 bp). Regarding the original processing steps: Demultiplexing of reads and collapsing into UMI consensus sequences were performed with MIGEC, and V(D)J alignment was carried out with MiXCR. Clonotypes responding to the vaccine were identified with edgeR on replicate PBMC samples, with the criteria of FDR below 0.01 and a log2 fold change above 5 up to day 15. Each bulk clonotype was labeled CD4 or CD8 based on which sequenced repertoire, CD4 or CD8, contained the clonotype at higher abundance. TCRdb reprocessed the public reads (quality trimming at Q25 with fastp, clone calling with MiXCR) and kept in-frame beta chains. A single entry per CDR3 protein holds the most common genes and DNA from its merged rows. Clone size and V and J calls follow TCRdb, not the original study. The sample has about 360,000 distinct CDR3 sequences on record, about 6.2% of them singletons. The top ten clones comprise 15% of the sample.

The research as a whole found: A small share of clonotypes was detected in both CD4 and CD8 compartments, with the overlap likely arising from convergent recombination. Compared with the primary T-cell response, the secondary T-cell response was weaker but faster, peaking on day 5 rather than day 15. Because abundant contaminating clonotypes from the bulk population could be contained in FACS-sorted repertoires, computational filtering was required. Most clones expanded after primary vaccination were re-detected after the booster (about 96% of CD4 and about 88% of CD8), suggesting broad memory maintenance. Only two donors were included in the study, so the extent to which the findings can be generalized is limited.

CDR1 SGHKS and CDR2 YYEKEE are derived from the germline V gene (reference sequence). From its cysteine to its phenylalanine, the CDR3 spans 15 amino acids. Only the CDR3 DNA is retained, 45 bases long and in frame from the first base. Unmatched junction bases come to 5, with V trimmed by 0 bases and J by 5 bases. At least ten counts were recorded for this clonotype. Its antigen specificity is not known. No base qualities exist here, and no much larger clone lies one base off it. The V and J genes are TRBV5-5 and TRBJ1-5; 7 of the junction bases match TRBD1. The sequence was obtained from a man aged 25 to 45 who received the YFV17D yellow fever vaccine. The sample consisted of PBMCs, taken 5 days after the yellow fever booster vaccination. The CDR3 reads CASSLEGTAHQPQHF. The bases read TGTGCCAGCAGCTTGGAAGGGACAGCTCATCAGCCCCAGCATTTT.